A single sample gave rise to the 13 T cell receptor beta chains below, sequenced in a study of T cells expressing NK-cell markers. TCRdb reworked the 5' RACE reads into one entry per CDR3 protein, no DNA. The sample totals 500,000 to 700,000 distinct CDR3 sequences; its top ten clones hold approximately 3.6%. Sequencing input: blood T cells: a sorted CD56 or NKG2C T cell subset, CD4+ or CD8+ T cells, or bulk PBMC T cells (not recorded which). The receptors here all came from a man aged 18 to 30 in good health.

The chain combines TRBV6-1 with TRBJ2-1; the TCRdb D gene call, TRBD1, has no DNA to confirm it. The CDR3 sequence is 19 residues long. Germline CDR1 MNHNS, CDR2 SASEGT. CDR3 sequence reads: CASSEAFFPEQVGAREQFF.

V and J are TRBV11-1 and TRBJ1-1; TCRdb's D call, TRBD1, is unchecked because there is no DNA. Looked up from germline, CDR1 is SGHAT and CDR2 is FQDESV (reference sequence). The CDR3 is 18 amino acids. The CDR3 spells CASSYGTAAGNSNTEAFF.

The V call is TRBV5-6, the J call TRBJ2-7; lacking DNA, the TRBD1 call made by TCRdb goes unchecked. CDR3 length: 14 residues. Germline V gene lookup returns CDR1 SGHDT and CDR2 YYEEEE. CDR3: CASSYGTETYEQYF.

The J gene is TRBJ2-7, the V gene TRBV7-9; TCRdb selects TRBD1, and the lack of DNA leaves this call unchecked. The germline CDR1 and CDR2 sequences are SEHNR and FQNEAQ (reference sequence). This CDR3 comprises 14 residues. The CDR3 spells CASSPRGLHYEQYF.

The V and J genes are TRBV20-1 and TRBJ2-3; TCRdb indicates TRBD2, and absent DNA this call remains unverified. This CDR3 has 16 amino acids. Germline V gene data show CDR1 as DFQATT and CDR2 as SNEGSKA (reference sequence). CDR3 in amino acids: CSARTDPQTTDPQKYF.

The chain couples TRBV4-2 to TRBJ2-3; absent DNA, TCRdb's TRBD2 call cannot be checked. Germline CDR1 is LGHNA and CDR2 is YNFKEQ. The CDR3 is 17 residues long. The CDR3 reads CASSQGDGAGGRDTQYF.

The rearrangement links TRBV4-1 to TRBJ2-1; TCRdb selects TRBD1, and the lack of DNA leaves this call unchecked. This CDR3 has 18 residues. Germline loops: CDR1 MGHRA, CDR2 YSYEKL. The CDR3: CASSQDPLLGSSYNEQFF.

The chain couples TRBV10-3 to TRBJ2-2. The CDR3 is made up of 14 amino acids. Germline CDR1 and CDR2: ENHRY and SYGVKD. The CDR3: CAISAILKAGELFF.

V gene TRBV14 combines with J gene TRBJ2-1; TCRdb's assignment of TRBD1 cannot be checked, as there is no DNA. Germline-derived CDR1 and CDR2 are SGHDN and FVKESK. The length of the CDR3 is 16 residues. The CDR3 loop reads CASSQDWRQAVDEQFF. Together with reference TRBV14 and TRBJ2-1, the CDR3 gives the full variable domain: EAGVTQFPSHSVIEKGQTVTLRCDPISGHDNLYWYRRVMGKEIKFLLHFVKESKQDESGMPNNRFLAERTGGTYSTLKVQPAELEDSGVYFCASSQDWRQAVDEQFFGPGTRLTVL.

The rearrangement joins TRBV5-1 to TRBJ2-7; TCRdb indicates TRBD1, and absent DNA this call remains unverified. There are 15 residues in the CDR3. From germline, CDR1 is SGHRS and CDR2 YFSETQ. The CDR3: CASSLVGDTGGEQYF.

The rearrangement links TRBV28 to TRBJ1-3; TCRdb's D call, TRBD1, is unchecked because there is no DNA. The CDR3 has 17 residues. Germline V gives CDR1 MDHEN, CDR2 SYDVKM. CDR3 region: CASIPTMGQFSGNTIYF.

The chain combines TRBV6-5 with TRBJ1-2; the D call from TCRdb, TRBD1, cannot be confirmed without DNA. The CDR3 contains 13 residues. Germline lookup yields CDR1 MNHEY and CDR2 SVGAGI. CDR3 in amino acids: CASSYQGGYGYTF.

The chain combines TRBV20-1 with TRBJ2-1. Per germline, CDR1 DFQATT and CDR2 SNEGSKA (reference sequence). The CDR3 covers 13 residues. The CDR3 region is CSATLSANNEQFF.